Below, one T cell receptor beta chain is given with its context. It lacks a known antigen. No base quality values were provided; no much bigger clone lies one nucleotide off. TCRbeta CDR3 regions were amplified from genomic DNA using the immunoSEQ Assay, a bias-controlled multiplex PCR. Per the original workflow: Within the assay, amplification of reference gene primers was used to estimate how many nucleated cells each sample contained. To quantify the absolute abundance of each unique TCRbeta CDR3 rearrangement, sequence reads were collapsed and filtered. Productive Simpson clonality was computed per sample as the square root of Simpson's diversity index over productive rearrangements. In TCRdb, the immuneACCESS table is reduced to in-frame sequences with V and J assigned. These tables do not hold every clone; where another copy was compared, an unresolved V gene accounts for under half, and the others remain unexplained. The V and J calls and clone size come from that table; D and trimming were worked out from the DNA. The sample table lists roughly 66,000 clones, around 90% of them with a count of one. Jointly, the top ten make up less than 9.5% of the sample.

The data derive from a study of blood T cell repertoires in COVID-19 (dated by TCRdb to 2020 to 2022). Broadly, across the study: Samples covering the acute and convalescent phases of COVID-19 were provided by collaborators in the United States, Italy and Spain. The sample metadata nearly always contained a de-identified subject ID, COVID-19 status, age in years and sex. The prospective study material was composed of cDNA or gDNA derived from T cells, B-cell-depleted T cells, or PBMCs. The samples were drawn from two sources: the first 160 participants of the ongoing ImmuneRACE study, and fewer than 1,500 subjects contributed by 6 global collaborators. The dataset comprised deeply sampled blood TCRbeta repertoires from subjects exposed to, actively infected with, or recovered from COVID-19. HLA class I and class II types, where available, came from metadata supplied by the sample provider rather than from assay-based typing. A freely available public database, intended as a resource for researchers studying the immune response to SARS-CoV-2, is where the repertoires were released.

Each collaborating institution followed its own protocols to collect whole blood in K2EDTA tubes. For TCRbeta analysis, collaborator samples were shipped as frozen whole blood, as isolated PBMCs, or as DNA extracted from either sample type. V is pared back by 3 bases and J by 12 bases, with 15 bases lying between the germline termini. Including the terminal cysteine and phenylalanine, the CDR3 comprises 14 residues. Only CDR3 DNA is held: 42 bases, read in frame from base 1. Based on the germline V gene, the CDR1 and CDR2 sequences are SGHTA and FQGNSA. The study at large found these results: The quantity of clinical and demographic metadata differed by source and by participant and was supplied without curation.

The sequenced sample consisted of peripheral blood. The receptor was isolated from a human donor in a cohort sampled during active COVID-19. Here the chain combines TRBV7-2 and TRBJ1-6; the D gene is possibly TRBD1, with 6 bases matching. The CDR3 region: CASSFTGLVQPLHF. The DNA reads as follows: TGTGCCAGCAGCTTTACAGGGTTAGTACAACCCCTCCACTTT.